This TCR beta chain was retrieved from a study of CD4 T cells in relation to SARS-CoV-2 and coronaviruses. For the study at large: No peptide or an HIV-1 Nef peptide pool served as negative control. The HLA restriction of the shared crossreactive spike epitopes was mapped.

The germline gives CDR1 LGHDT, CDR2 YNNKEL (reference sequence). The CDR3 totals 13 residues. Trimming cost V 1 base and J 3 bases, with 5 bases left between them. Concerning this clone: No antigen is known for it.

Clones were read by immunoSEQ multiplex PCR, and TCRdb kept only the in-frame ones, dropping some. The table records more than 20,000 clones, roughly 80% of them present only once. Overall study findings and caveats: Each donor contributed either pre-pandemic or post-infection samples, not both.

The unexposed donors gave CD4+ T cells in about 2010-2019, prior to COVID-19. Isolation of CD4+ T cells took place after less than twelve days in culture. The TCR sequence derives from a human donor in good health. The rearrangement links TRBV3-1 (or the pseudogene TRBV3-2) to TRBJ2-3, with no clear D. The sequencing sample was made of CD4+ T cells from PBMCs, cultured in vitro. CDR3 region: CASSQVGTDTQYF. In DNA form, the CDR3 reads TGTGCCAGCAGCCAAGTGGGAACAGATACGCAGTATTTT.